Listed below are T cell receptor beta chains from one sample, sequenced in a study of OX40 agonist ivuxolimab in advanced cancers. The method was immunoSEQ multiplex PCR; TCRdb's version includes in-frame clones alone and lacks a portion of them. The sample yields some 90,000 clones, about 90% seen once. This sample comprised CD4+ or CD8+ T cells sorted from blood, obtained in a trial of the OX40 agonist ivuxolimab. The source of these receptors is an adult with an advanced solid tumor such as melanoma, head and neck, liver or kidney cancer. CDR3s include the opening cysteine and the closing phenylalanine or tryptophan. The D gene is left open where the match is weak. The listing skips clone size in some rows; elsewhere it reads once, few, many or a size class.

J: TRBJ1-2; V: TRBV7-2; size: -; D: -; CDR3: CASSRGWDYGYTF; DNA: TGTGCCAGCAGTAGAGGGTGGGACTATGGCTACACCTTC
J: TRBJ2-5; V: TRBV9; size: -; D: -; CDR3: CASSVAASLERGETQYF; DNA: TGTGCCAGCAGCGTAGCAGCTAGCCTAGAAAGGGGGGAGACCCAGTACTTC
J: TRBJ1-2; V: TRBV7-2; size: -; D: TRBD1; CDR3: CASSSSEGARRGYTF; DNA: TGTGCCAGCAGCTCGTCCGAGGGGGCTCGGCGTGGCTACACCTTC
J: TRBJ2-6; V: TRBV5-4; size: -; D: -; CDR3: CASGLSGSGGANVLTF; DNA: TGTGCCAGCGGGCTGAGCGGGTCCGGGGGGGCCAACGTCCTGACTTTC
J: TRBJ2-7; V: TRBV5-8; size: -; D: TRBD1; CDR3: CASSRGQAWGSYEQYF; DNA: TGTGCCAGCAGCCGGGGACAGGCCTGGGGCTCCTACGAGCAGTACTTC
J: TRBJ1-2; V: TRBV5-5; size: -; D: TRBD1; CDR3: CASSPQDRAYGYTF; DNA: TGTGCCAGCAGCCCTCAGGACAGGGCCTATGGCTACACCTTC
J: TRBJ1-4; V: TRBV11-2; size: -; D: -; CDR3: CASSLVGVMREKLFF; DNA: TGTGCCAGCAGCTTAGTGGGGGTCATGAGGGAAAAACTGTTTTTT
J: TRBJ2-1; V: TRBV7-9; size: -; D: -; CDR3: CASSYSRDPNEQFF; DNA: TGTGCCAGCAGCTACTCCAGGGATCCCAATGAGCAGTTCTTC
J: TRBJ2-7; V: TRBV5-4; size: few; D: TRBD2; CDR3: CASSRGLAEEQYF; DNA: TGTGCCAGCAGTCGTGGACTAGCGGAGGAGCAGTACTTC
J: TRBJ2-1; V: TRBV11-1; size: -; D: TRBD2; CDR3: CASSPRRPSGRGYEQFF; DNA: TGTGCCAGCAGCCCTCGGCGGCCTAGCGGGAGGGGCTATGAGCAGTTCTTC
J: TRBJ2-3; V: TRBV5-1; size: -; D: TRBD2; CDR3: CASSPNSGIGSGRGTDTQYF; DNA: TGCGCCAGCAGCCCTAATTCTGGAATAGGCAGCGGGAGGGGCACAGATACGCAGTATTTT
J: TRBJ1-1; V: TRBV30; size: -; D: -; CDR3: CAWSVWQGRTEAFF; DNA: TGTGCCTGGAGTGTATGGCAGGGTAGGACTGAAGCTTTCTTT
J: TRBJ1-2; V: TRBV5-1; size: -; D: -; CDR3: CASSLGTPLIYGYTF; DNA: TGCGCCAGCAGCTTGGGGACACCCTTGATATATGGCTACACCTTC
J: TRBJ1-1; V: TRBV28; size: -; D: -; CDR3: CATGPTEAFF; DNA: TGTGCCACCGGGCCCACTGAAGCTTTCTTT
J: TRBJ1-5; V: TRBV7-2; size: -; D: -; CDR3: CASSSNRAPQHF; DNA: TGTGCCAGCAGCTCCAACAGGGCGCCCCAGCATTTT
J: TRBJ2-1; V: TRBV10-3; size: -; D: TRBD2; CDR3: CAIIRTSAYNEQFF; DNA: TGTGCCATCATACGGACTAGCGCCTACAATGAGCAGTTCTTC
J: TRBJ1-2; V: TRBV2; size: -; D: -; CDR3: CASGNTPTGIHGYTF; DNA: TGTGCCAGCGGTAACACCCCGACAGGTATACATGGCTACACCTTC
J: TRBJ1-4; V: TRBV28; size: once; D: -; CDR3: CASSETIANEKLFF; DNA: TGTGCCAGCAGCGAAACGATAGCTAATGAAAAACTGTTTTTT
J: TRBJ1-1; V: TRBV6-6; size: -; D: TRBD1; CDR3: CASIIPGQFTEAFF; DNA: TGTGCCAGCATTATACCGGGACAGTTCACTGAAGCTTTCTTT
J: TRBJ2-7; V: TRBV11-2; size: -; D: TRBD2; CDR3: CASSRLGTSLHEQYF; DNA: TGTGCCAGCAGCCGACTGGGGACTAGCCTCCACGAGCAGTACTTC
J: TRBJ1-1; V: TRBV19; size: -; D: -; CDR3: CASKGAAIENTEAFF; DNA: TGTGCCAGTAAGGGCGCAGCAATTGAGAACACTGAAGCTTTCTTT
J: TRBJ2-5; V: TRBV20-1; size: -; D: -; CDR3: CSARGLETQYF; DNA: TGCAGTGCACGGGGATTAGAGACCCAGTACTTC
J: TRBJ2-6; V: TRBV5-1; size: -; D: -; CDR3: CASSLVGRAAGANVLTF; DNA: TGCGCCAGCAGCTTGGTCGGCAGGGCTGCTGGGGCCAACGTCCTGACTTTC
J: TRBJ2-7; V: TRBV27; size: once; D: -; CDR3: CASSLSIPSRQRGGSYEQYF; DNA: TGTGCCAGCAGTTTATCCATTCCATCCAGACAGAGAGGGGGCTCCTACGAGCAGTACTTC
J: TRBJ2-3; V: TRBV7-2; size: -; D: -; CDR3: CASSLAGPGTDTQYF; DNA: TGTGCCAGCAGCTTAGCGGGACCTGGCACAGATACGCAGTATTTT
J: TRBJ2-3; V: TRBV7-2; size: -; D: -; CDR3: CASSFLGRGAIPQYF; DNA: TGTGCCAGCAGCTTTTTGGGCCGGGGGGCAATACCGCAGTATTTT
J: TRBJ2-1; V: TRBV6-7; size: -; D: TRBD2; CDR3: CASSYCGRPLREQFF; DNA: TGTGCCAGCAGCTACTGCGGGAGGCCTCTGAGGGAGCAGTTCTTC
J: TRBJ2-3; V: TRBV19; size: -; D: -; CDR3: CASSIVTTDTQYF; DNA: TGTGCCAGTAGTATAGTCACCACAGATACGCAGTATTTT
J: TRBJ2-3; V: TRBV11-3; size: -; D: TRBD2; CDR3: CASSKRTSESTDTQYF; DNA: TGTGCCAGCAGTAAGCGGACTAGCGAAAGCACAGATACGCAGTATTTT
J: TRBJ2-5; V: TRBV6-5; size: -; D: -; CDR3: CASSYSLRTLQETQYF; DNA: TGTGCCAGCAGTTACTCGCTCAGGACCCTTCAAGAGACCCAGTACTTC
J: TRBJ1-1; V: TRBV29-1; size: -; D: TRBD1; CDR3: CSVIRGKGTGGTLNTEAFF; DNA: TGCAGCGTGATAAGGGGAAAGGGGACAGGGGGGACGTTGAACACTGAAGCTTTCTTT
J: TRBJ2-7; V: TRBV7-2; size: -; D: -; CDR3: CASSLAVGSGGYEQYF; DNA: TGTGCCAGCAGCTTAGCGGTGGGGTCAGGGGGGTACGAGCAGTACTTC
J: TRBJ1-3; V: TRBV11-2; size: -; D: TRBD1; CDR3: CASRPTGRNTIYF; DNA: TGTGCCAGCAGACCGACAGGGAGAAACACCATATATTTT
J: TRBJ1-2; V: TRBV19; size: -; D: -; CDR3: CASSIYQSGRGYTF; DNA: TGTGCCAGTAGTATATATCAATCAGGGCGGGGCTACACCTTC
J: TRBJ1-2; V: TRBV30; size: -; D: -; CDR3: CAWSGAPSYGYTF; DNA: TGTGCCTGGAGTGGAGCTCCTAGCTATGGCTACACCTTC
J: TRBJ1-2; V: TRBV5-1; size: once; D: -; CDR3: CASSRAVGGYGYTF; DNA: TGCGCCAGCAGCCGGGCCGTAGGAGGGTATGGCTACACCTTC
J: TRBJ2-7; V: TRBV6-5; size: -; D: -; CDR3: CASSYSGRRGDYEQYF; DNA: TGTGCCAGCAGTTACTCGGGCCGTAGAGGGGACTACGAGCAGTACTTC
J: TRBJ2-5; V: TRBV19; size: -; D: TRBD2; CDR3: CASSSRTSVKEETQYF; DNA: TGTGCCAGTAGTTCTCGGACTAGCGTTAAGGAAGAGACCCAGTACTTC
J: TRBJ1-4; V: TRBV6-6; size: -; D: -; CDR3: CASTKVGANEKLFF; DNA: TGTGCCAGCACTAAAGTGGGGGCTAATGAAAAACTGTTTTTT
J: TRBJ2-1; V: TRBV15; size: few; D: -; CDR3: CATSRAKPWDEQFF; DNA: TGTGCCACCAGCAGAGCTAAACCTTGGGATGAGCAGTTCTTC
J: TRBJ2-5; V: TRBV11-3; size: -; D: TRBD2; CDR3: CASSAWGREGRETQYF; DNA: TGTGCCAGCAGCGCCTGGGGACGGGAGGGCCGTGAGACCCAGTACTTC
J: TRBJ2-1; V: TRBV10-3; size: -; D: -; CDR3: CAISEDPGSYNEQFF; DNA: TGTGCCATCAGTGAGGACCCAGGGTCCTACAATGAGCAGTTCTTC
J: TRBJ1-1; V: TRBV21-1; size: -; D: -; CDR3: CASSKAQGNTEAFF; DNA: TGTGCCAGCAGCAAAGCGCAGGGGAACACTGAAGCTTTCTTT
J: TRBJ1-2; V: TRBV7-2; size: -; D: -; CDR3: CASSLASQGYGYTF; DNA: TGTGCCAGCAGCTTAGCCTCCCAGGGCTATGGCTACACCTTC
J: TRBJ1-6; V: TRBV19; size: once; D: -; CDR3: CASRRANSPLHF; DNA: TGTGCCAGTCGGAGGGCTAATTCACCCCTCCACTTT
J: TRBJ2-7; V: TRBV2; size: once; D: -; CDR3: CASRRGATFYEQYF; DNA: TGTGCCAGCAGAAGGGGGGCTACCTTCTATGAGCAGTACTTC
J: TRBJ2-1; V: TRBV7-2; size: -; D: -; CDR3: CASSLEGVYDNEQFF; DNA: TGTGCCAGCAGCTTAGAGGGCGTCTACGACAATGAGCAGTTCTTC
J: TRBJ2-2; V: TRBV6-1; size: -; D: -; CDR3: CASRDSGGPTGELFF; DNA: TGTGCCAGCAGGGATTCTGGGGGGCCCACCGGGGAGCTGTTTTTT
J: TRBJ2-7; V: TRBV9; size: -; D: TRBD1; CDR3: CASRLPGTGVWEQYF; DNA: TGTGCCAGCAGGTTACCCGGGACAGGGGTTTGGGAGCAGTACTTC
J: TRBJ2-7; V: TRBV5-1; size: -; D: TRBD2; CDR3: CASSKGLAGRTYEQYF; DNA: TGCGCCAGCAGCAAAGGACTAGCGGGGAGGACCTACGAGCAGTACTTC
J: TRBJ2-3; V: TRBV7-2; size: once; D: -; CDR3: CASSENTDTQYF; DNA: TGTGCCAGCAGCGAAAACACAGATACGCAGTATTTT